A single TCR beta chain is shown here with its context. This entry is derived from a study of blood T cell repertoires in COVID-19. Study context: PBMCs, B-cell-depleted T cells, or T cells were the source of the cDNA or gDNA that made up the material.

Germline CDR1 is DFQATT and CDR2 is SNEGSKA (reference sequence). The CDR3 has 15 amino acids. Trimming cost V 3 bases and J 3 bases; bases outside gene matches: 4. Per the original data handling: Estimates of nucleated cell counts were drawn from the amplification of reference gene primers. Sequencing was performed with immunoSEQ multiplex PCR; in TCRdb, only in-frame clones are kept and a portion is missing. V and J calls and clone size are those listed in that table; D and trimming were worked out from the DNA. The sample consists of tens of thousands of clones, approximately 84% of them appearing once.

The receptor was derived from a man aged 65-85 years with COVID-19, enrolled during active disease. This rearrangement joins TRBV20-1 to TRBJ2-5, with 13 bases lining up with TRBD2. The source material was peripheral blood. The CDR3 sequence is CSASPGTSGKETQYF. The DNA of the CDR3 is TGCAGTGCTAGTCCCGGGACTAGCGGGAAAGAGACCCAGTACTTC.